Here is one TCR beta chain with its context. No antigen is known for it. No much larger clone exists at a distance of one base, and base qualities are not known. Deletion took 5 bases off V and 4 bases off J, with a span of 11 bases between the germline ends. According to the germline V gene, CDR1 reads SGHAT and CDR2 reads FQNNGV. The CDR3 spans 13 residues, from the cysteine through the phenylalanine. Only the CDR3 region is kept as DNA, spanning 39 bases read in frame from base 1. TCRbeta CDR3 regions were amplified from genomic DNA using the immunoSEQ Assay, a bias-controlled multiplex PCR. Turning to the authors' computational methods: The number of nucleated cells in each sample was estimated from the amplification of reference gene primers within the assay. To quantify the absolute abundance of each unique TCRbeta CDR3 rearrangement, sequence reads were collapsed and filtered. For each sample, productive Simpson clonality was calculated by taking the square root of Simpson's diversity index across productive rearrangements. TCRdb's version of the immuneACCESS table is confined to in-frame rearrangements and falls short of the full clone set. An unresolved V gene accounts for under half of the shortfall where checked; the remainder is of unknown origin. The D gene and trimming were derived from the DNA, and the V and J assignments and clone size from that table. For this sample the table gives some 270,000 clones, of which 80% to 85% were detected only once. The biggest ten clones account for approximately 15% of the sample.

This entry belongs to a study of blood T cell repertoires in COVID-19 (dated by TCRdb to 2018 to 2020). Background on the whole study: Samples from collaborators originated in the United States, Italy and Spain and spanned both the acute and convalescent phases of COVID-19. The repertoires were made available in a free public database intended to serve as a resource for research on the immune response to SARS-CoV-2. Deeply sampled blood TCRbeta repertoires from subjects exposed to, actively infected with, or recovered from COVID-19 were included in the dataset. The prospective study material was composed of cDNA or gDNA derived from T cells, B-cell-depleted T cells, or PBMCs. Nearly every sample came with metadata listing a de-identified subject ID, COVID-19 status, age in years and sex. Where available, HLA class I and class II types were taken from metadata supplied by the sample provider and were not determined by assay-based typing. The samples were drawn from the first 160 participants of the ongoing ImmuneRACE study and from roughly 1,300 subjects provided by 6 global collaborators.

In Seattle, one collaborating source enrolled patients while the infection was active and tracked those patients longitudinally over the course of disease. Whole blood was collected in K2EDTA tubes by collaborating institutions according to the institutions' own protocols. For TCRbeta analysis, collaborator samples were shipped as frozen whole blood, as isolated PBMCs, or as DNA extracted from either sample type. Here is what the overall study found, with its caveats: The quantity of clinical and demographic metadata differed by source and by participant and was supplied without curation.

This sequence originates from a person aged 70 to 80 with COVID-19, enrolled during active disease. The sequence joins TRBV11-2 to TRBJ1-2; TRBD1 could be the D gene, as 6 bases match. The sequenced material came from peripheral blood. Here is the DNA: TGTGCCAGCAGCCCCGGGACAACCTATGGCTACACCTTC. Translated, this is CASSPGTTYGYTF.